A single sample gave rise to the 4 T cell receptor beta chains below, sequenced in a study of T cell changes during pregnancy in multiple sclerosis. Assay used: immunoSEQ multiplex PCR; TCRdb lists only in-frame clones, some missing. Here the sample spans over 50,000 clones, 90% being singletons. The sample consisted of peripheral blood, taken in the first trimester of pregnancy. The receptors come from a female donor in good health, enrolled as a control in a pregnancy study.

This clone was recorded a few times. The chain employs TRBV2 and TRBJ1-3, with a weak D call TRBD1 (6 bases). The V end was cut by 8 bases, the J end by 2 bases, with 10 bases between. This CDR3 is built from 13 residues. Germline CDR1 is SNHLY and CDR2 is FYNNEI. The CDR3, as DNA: TGTGCCAGCCTCAGGGGAGCTGGAAACACCATATATTTT. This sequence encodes CASLRGAGNTIYF.

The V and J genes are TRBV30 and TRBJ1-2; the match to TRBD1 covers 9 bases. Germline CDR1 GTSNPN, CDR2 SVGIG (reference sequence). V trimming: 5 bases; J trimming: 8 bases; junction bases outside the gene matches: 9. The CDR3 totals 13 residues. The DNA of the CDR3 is TGTGCCTGGGGAGGACAGGGGTATGAGGGCTACACCTTC. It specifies CAWGGQGYEGYTF.

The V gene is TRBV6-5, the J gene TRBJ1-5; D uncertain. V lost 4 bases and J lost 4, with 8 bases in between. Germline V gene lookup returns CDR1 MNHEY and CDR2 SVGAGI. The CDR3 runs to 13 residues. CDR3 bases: TGTGCCAGCAGTTCCACGGAGAATCAGCCCCAGCATTTT. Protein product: CASSSTENQPQHF.

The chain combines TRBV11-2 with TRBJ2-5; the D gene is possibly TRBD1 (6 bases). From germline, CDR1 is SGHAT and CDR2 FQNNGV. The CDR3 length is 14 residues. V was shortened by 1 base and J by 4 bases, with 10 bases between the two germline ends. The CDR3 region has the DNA TGTGCCAGCAGCTTAGTGGGCAGGGGAGAGACCCAGTACTTC. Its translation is CASSLVGRGETQYF. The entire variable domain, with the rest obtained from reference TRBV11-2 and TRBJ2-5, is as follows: EAGVAQSPRYKIIEKRQSVAFWCNPISGHATLYWYQQILGQGPKLLIQFQNNGVVDDSQLPKDRFSAERLKGVDSTLKIQPAKLEDSAVYLCASSLVGRGETQYFGPGTRLLVL.